This T cell receptor beta chain is drawn from a study of blood T cell repertoires in COVID-19. For the study at large: The samples span acute and convalescent COVID-19 from the United States, Italy and Spain. T cells, B-cell-depleted T cells, or PBMCs supplied cDNA or gDNA.

Across 20 to 25 US areas, participants ranged in age from 18 to 89 years. Clinical histories supplied by participants themselves formed the basis of cohort assignment. Trimming removed 1 base at V and 0 bases at J, with 16 bases between. Germline V gene sequence: CDR1 SGHTA, CDR2 FQGNSA. There are 17 residues in the CDR3. Profiled with immunoSEQ multiplex PCR; TCRdb holds only in-frame clones, not every one. The sample consists of hundreds of thousands of clones, 88% of them appearing once. The sequence was collected from a woman in her 40s with acute COVID-19. J is TRBJ2-7 and V is TRBV7-2, with D unresolved. Sequencing was carried out using PBMCs or T cells enriched from blood (not recorded which). DNA for the CDR3: TGTGCCAGCAGCTTAGGCACGCCGCGTTCCACCTCCTACGAGCAGTACGTC. Translating gives CASSLGTPRSTSYEQYV.